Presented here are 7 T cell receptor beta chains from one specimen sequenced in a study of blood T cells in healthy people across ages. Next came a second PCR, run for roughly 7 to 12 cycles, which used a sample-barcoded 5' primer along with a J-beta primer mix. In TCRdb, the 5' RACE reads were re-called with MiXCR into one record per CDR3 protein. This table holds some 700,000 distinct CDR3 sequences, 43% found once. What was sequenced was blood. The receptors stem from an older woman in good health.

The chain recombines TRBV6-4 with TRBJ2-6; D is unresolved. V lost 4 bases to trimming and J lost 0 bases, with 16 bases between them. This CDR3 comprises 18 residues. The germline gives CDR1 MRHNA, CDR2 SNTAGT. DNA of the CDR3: TGTGCCAGCAGTGGCCGATTGGGGTCTTACTCTGGGGCCAACGTCCTGACTTTC. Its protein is CASSGRLGSYSGANVLTF.

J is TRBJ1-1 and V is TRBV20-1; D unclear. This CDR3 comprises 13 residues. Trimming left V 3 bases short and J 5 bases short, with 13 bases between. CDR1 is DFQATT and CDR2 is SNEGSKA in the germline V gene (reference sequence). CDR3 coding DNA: TGCAGTGCTAGTTGGGGAAAGGGAACTGAAGCTTTCTTT. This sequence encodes CSASWGKGTEAFF.

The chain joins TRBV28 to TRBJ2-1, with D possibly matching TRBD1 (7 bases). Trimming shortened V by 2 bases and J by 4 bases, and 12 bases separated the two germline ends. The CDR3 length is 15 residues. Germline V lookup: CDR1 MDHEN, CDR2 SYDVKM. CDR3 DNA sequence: TGTGCCAGCAGTTTAAGTCAGGGGGGTTACAATGAGCAGTTCTTC. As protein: CASSLSQGGYNEQFF.

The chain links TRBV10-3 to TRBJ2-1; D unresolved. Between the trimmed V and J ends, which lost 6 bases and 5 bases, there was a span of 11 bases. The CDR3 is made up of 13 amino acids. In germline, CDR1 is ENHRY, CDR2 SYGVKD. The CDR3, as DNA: TGTGCCATCAGCGAAAGAAAGGACAATGAGCAGTTCTTC. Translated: CAISERKDNEQFF.

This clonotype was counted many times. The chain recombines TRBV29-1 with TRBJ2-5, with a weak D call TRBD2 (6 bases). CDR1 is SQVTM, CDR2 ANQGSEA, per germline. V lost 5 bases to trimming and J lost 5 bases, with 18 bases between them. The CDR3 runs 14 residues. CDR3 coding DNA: TGCAGCGTTAAGGCCGGGACTGGGTTGGAGACCCAGTACTTC. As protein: CSVKAGTGLETQYF.

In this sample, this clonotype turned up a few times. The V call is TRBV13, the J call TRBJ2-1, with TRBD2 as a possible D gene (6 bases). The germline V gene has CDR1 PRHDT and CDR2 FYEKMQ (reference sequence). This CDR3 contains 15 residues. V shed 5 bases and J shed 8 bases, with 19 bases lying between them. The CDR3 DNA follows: TGTGCCAGCAGCCGCCGAGGGACCCCGGGGGATGAGCAGTTCTTC. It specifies CASSRRGTPGDEQFF.

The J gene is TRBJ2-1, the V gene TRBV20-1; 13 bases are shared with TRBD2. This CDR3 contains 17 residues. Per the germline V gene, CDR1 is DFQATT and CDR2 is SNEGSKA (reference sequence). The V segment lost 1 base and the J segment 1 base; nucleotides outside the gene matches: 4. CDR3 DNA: TGCAGTGCTAGAGTCCTGACTAGCGGGGGGTCCTACAATGAGCAGTTCTTC. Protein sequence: CSARVLTSGGSYNEQFF.